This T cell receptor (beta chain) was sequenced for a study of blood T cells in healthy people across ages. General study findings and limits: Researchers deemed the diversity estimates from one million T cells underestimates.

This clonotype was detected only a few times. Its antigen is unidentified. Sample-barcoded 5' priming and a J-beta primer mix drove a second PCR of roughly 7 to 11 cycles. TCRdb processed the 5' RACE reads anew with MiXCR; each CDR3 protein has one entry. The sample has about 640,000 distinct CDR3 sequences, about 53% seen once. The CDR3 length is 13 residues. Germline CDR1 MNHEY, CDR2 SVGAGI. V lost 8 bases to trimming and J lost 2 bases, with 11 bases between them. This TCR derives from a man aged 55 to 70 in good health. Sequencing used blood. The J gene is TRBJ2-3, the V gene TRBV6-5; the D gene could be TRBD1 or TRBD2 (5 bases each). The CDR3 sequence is CASGDDLTDTQYF. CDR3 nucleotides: TGTGCCAGCGGGGACGACCTCACAGATACGCAGTATTTT.